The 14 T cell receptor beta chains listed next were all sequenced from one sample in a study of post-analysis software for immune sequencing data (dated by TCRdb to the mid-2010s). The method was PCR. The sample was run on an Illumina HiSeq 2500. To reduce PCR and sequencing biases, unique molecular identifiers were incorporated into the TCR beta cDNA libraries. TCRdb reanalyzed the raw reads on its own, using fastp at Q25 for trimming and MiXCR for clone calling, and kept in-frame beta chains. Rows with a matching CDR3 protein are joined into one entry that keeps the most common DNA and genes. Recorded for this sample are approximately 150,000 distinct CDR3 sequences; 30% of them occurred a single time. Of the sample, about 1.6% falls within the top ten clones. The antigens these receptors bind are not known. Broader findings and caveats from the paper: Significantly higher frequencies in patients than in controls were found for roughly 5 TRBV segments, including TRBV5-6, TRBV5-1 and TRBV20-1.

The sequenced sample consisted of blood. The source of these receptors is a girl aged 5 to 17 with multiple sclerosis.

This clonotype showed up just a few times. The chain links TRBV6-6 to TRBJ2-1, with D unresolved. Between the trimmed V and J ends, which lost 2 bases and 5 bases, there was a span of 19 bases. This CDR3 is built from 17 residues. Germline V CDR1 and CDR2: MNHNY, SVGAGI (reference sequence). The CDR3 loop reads CASSYPIYTLPNNEQFF. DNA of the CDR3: TGTGCCAGCAGTTACCCTATCTACACACTACCAAACAATGAGCAGTTCTTC.

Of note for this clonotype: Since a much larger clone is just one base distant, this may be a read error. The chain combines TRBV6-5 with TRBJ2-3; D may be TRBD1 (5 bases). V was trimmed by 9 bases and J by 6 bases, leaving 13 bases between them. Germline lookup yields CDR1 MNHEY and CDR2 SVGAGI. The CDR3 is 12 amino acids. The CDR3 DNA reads TGTGCCAGTCATAGGGGCTCGGATACGCAGTATTTT. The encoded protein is CASHRGSDTQYF.

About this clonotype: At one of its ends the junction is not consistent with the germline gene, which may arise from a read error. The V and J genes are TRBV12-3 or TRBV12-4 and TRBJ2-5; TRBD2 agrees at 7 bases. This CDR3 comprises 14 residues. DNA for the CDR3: TGTGCCTGCAGTCCCCACGCGGGAGTAGAGACCCAGTACTTC. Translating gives CACSPHAGVETQYF.

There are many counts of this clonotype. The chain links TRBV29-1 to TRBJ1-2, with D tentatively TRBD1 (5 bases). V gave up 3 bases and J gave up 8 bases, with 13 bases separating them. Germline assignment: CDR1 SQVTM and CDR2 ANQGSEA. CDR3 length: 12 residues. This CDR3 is CSVEPGLRGYTF. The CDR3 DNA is TGCAGCGTTGAGCCGGGACTTCGAGGCTACACCTTC.

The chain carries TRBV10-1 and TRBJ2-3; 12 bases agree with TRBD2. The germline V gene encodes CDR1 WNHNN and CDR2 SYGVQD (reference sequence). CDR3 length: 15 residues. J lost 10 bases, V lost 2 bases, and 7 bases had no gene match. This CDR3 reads CASSEGASGRESQYF. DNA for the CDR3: TGCGCCAGCAGTGAGGGGGCTAGCGGGAGGGAGTCGCAGTATTTT.

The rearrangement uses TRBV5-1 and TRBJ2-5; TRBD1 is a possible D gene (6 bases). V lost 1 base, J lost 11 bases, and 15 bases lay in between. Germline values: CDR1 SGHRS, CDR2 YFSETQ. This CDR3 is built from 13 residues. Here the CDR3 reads CASSLQGLEEQYF. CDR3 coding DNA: TGCGCCAGCAGCTTGCAGGGGCTGGAAGAGCAGTACTTC.

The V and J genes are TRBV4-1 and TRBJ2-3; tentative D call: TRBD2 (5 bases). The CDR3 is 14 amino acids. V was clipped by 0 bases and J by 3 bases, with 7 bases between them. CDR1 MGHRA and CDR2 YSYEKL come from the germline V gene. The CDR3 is CASSQDGGTDTQYF. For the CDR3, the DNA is TGCGCCAGCAGCCAAGACGGAGGAACAGATACGCAGTATTTT.

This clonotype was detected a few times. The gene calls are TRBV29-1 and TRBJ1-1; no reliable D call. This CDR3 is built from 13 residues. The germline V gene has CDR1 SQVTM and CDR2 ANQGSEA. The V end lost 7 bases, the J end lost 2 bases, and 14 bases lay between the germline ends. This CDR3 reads CSGYDSLNTEAFF. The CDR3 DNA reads TGCAGCGGTTACGACTCTCTTAACACTGAAGCTTTCTTT.

The CDR3 sequence: CASSSPGQVNQPQHF. CDR3 in DNA: TGTGCCAGCTCATCTCCGGGACAGGTCAATCAGCCCCAGCATTTT. The chain has TRBV18 and TRBJ1-5; 8 positions agree with TRBD1. Germline V CDR1 and CDR2: KGHSH, LQKENI. This CDR3 is 15 amino acids long. V was clipped by 5 bases and J by 3 bases; unmatched bases: 6.

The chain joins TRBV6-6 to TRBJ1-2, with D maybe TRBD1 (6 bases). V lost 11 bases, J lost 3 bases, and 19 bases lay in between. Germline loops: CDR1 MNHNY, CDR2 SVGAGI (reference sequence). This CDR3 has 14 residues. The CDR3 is CAGTSRGKDYGYTF. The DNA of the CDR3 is TGTGCCGGCACCTCGAGGGGGAAAGACTATGGCTACACCTTC.

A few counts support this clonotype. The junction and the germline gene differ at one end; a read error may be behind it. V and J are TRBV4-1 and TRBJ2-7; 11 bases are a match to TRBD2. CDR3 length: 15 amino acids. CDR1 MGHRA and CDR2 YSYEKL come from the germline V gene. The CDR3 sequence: CASSPLAGVWYGQYF. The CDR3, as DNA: TGCGCCAGCAGCCCACTAGCGGGAGTTTGGTACGGGCAGTACTTC.

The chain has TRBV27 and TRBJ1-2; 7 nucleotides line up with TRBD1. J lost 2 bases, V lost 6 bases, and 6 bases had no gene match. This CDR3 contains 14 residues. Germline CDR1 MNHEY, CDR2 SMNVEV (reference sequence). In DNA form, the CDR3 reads TGTGCCAGCAGGAAGACAGGGTCAAACTATGGCTACACCTTC. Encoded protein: CASRKTGSNYGYTF.

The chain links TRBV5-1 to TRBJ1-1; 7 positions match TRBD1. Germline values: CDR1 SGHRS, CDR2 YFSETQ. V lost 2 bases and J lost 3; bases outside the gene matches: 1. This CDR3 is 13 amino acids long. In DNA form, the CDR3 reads TGCGCCAGCAGCTTCGACAGGGACACTGAAGCTTTCTTT. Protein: CASSFDRDTEAFF.

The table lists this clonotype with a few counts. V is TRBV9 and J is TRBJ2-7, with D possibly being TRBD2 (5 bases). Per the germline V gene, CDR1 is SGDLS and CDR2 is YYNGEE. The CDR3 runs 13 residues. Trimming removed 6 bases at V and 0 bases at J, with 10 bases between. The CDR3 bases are TGTGCCAGCAATGCCGGGAACTCCTACGAGCAGTACTTC. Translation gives CASNAGNSYEQYF.